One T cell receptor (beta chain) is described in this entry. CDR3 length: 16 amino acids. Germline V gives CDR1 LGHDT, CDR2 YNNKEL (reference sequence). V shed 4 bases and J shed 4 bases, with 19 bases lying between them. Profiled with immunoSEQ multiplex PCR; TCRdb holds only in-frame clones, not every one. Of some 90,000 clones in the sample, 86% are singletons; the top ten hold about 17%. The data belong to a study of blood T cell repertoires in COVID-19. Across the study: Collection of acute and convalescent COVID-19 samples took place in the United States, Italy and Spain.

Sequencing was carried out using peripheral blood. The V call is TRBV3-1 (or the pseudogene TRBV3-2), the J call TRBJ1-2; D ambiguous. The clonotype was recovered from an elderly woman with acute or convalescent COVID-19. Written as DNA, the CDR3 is TGTGCCAGCAGCCCCCCTTTCCTGGGAGGTTTCTATGGCTACACCTTC. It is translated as CASSPPFLGGFYGYTF.